This T cell receptor beta chain was documented in a study of cytomegalovirus exposure and HLA in healthy donors. Study-wide points: A cluster of highly shared sequence variants was likely a sequencing artifact. Specific recognition of CMV antigens was confirmed in vitro for a few chains (all CMV-associated). HLA-A and HLA-B allele assignments for most subjects were reportedly predicted accurately using TCR beta sequences.

With regard to this clone: Its target is not known.

Between the trimmed V and J ends, which lost 2 bases and 0 bases, there was a span of 8 bases. The CDR3 is 15 residues long. The germline CDR1 and CDR2 sequences are SGHAT and FQNNGV. Primers: 60 Vbeta forward and 13 Jbeta reverse. The table came from immunoSEQ multiplex PCR; TCRdb's copy has only in-frame clones and leaves some out. The data hold approximately 150,000 clones, with about 77% observed a single time. The chain combines TRBV11-2 with TRBJ1-5; D remains unclear. Sample: PBMCs. This receptor was taken from a woman aged 45-65 years in good health and CMV-seronegative. CDR3 residues: CASSLNTGSNQPQHF. The CDR3 DNA is TGTGCCAGCAGCTTAAATACGGGTAGCAATCAGCCCCAGCATTTT.